This TCR beta chain was sequenced for a study of response to subunit inactivated influenza vaccine. General study findings and limits: Each seasonal influenza vaccination recruits few new T cells, the authors suggested.

MiXCR, run by TCRdb on the RT-PCR reads, gives a single entry per CDR3 protein. The sample yields just under 250,000 distinct CDR3 sequences, approximately 12% seen once. With respect to this clonotype: Its target is not known.

The CDR3 is 15 residues long. The V and J ends lost 0 bases and 5 bases respectively, with 14 bases between them. Germline CDR1 and CDR2: SGDLS and YYNGEE. Sequencing was performed on non-naive T cells sorted from PBMCs, taken around two weeks before vaccination. This chain joins TRBV9 and TRBJ2-5; D unclear. The sequence came from a man aged 50 or older who received an inactivated influenza vaccine. The CDR3 loop reads CASSVESGEWETQYF. For the CDR3, the DNA is TGTGCCAGCAGCGTAGAATCCGGAGAATGGGAGACCCAGTACTTC.